The sequence of this T cell receptor beta chain was determined in a study of OX40 agonist ivuxolimab in advanced cancers. For the study at large: The study reported partial responses in three patients: one hepatocellular carcinoma, two cutaneous melanoma. Study findings and constraints: Partial responders treated at 0.1-3.0 mg/kg exhibited clonal expansion among the lowest measured.

Only in-frame clones appear in the TCRdb table, and some are missing; sequencing was by immunoSEQ multiplex PCR. This table has about 80,000 clones, around 92% appearing once. Germline V lookup: CDR1 SEHNR, CDR2 FQNEAQ (reference sequence). V shed 0 bases and J 1 base; nucleotides not matched to a gene: 3. The CDR3 consists of 15 residues. Regarding this clone: Its antigen is not known.

This chain uses TRBV7-9 with TRBJ2-7, with 7 bases lining up with TRBD1. The TCR comes from an adult with an advanced solid tumor such as melanoma, head and neck, liver or kidney cancer. Material: CD4+ or CD8+ T cells sorted from blood, obtained in a trial of the OX40 agonist ivuxolimab. In nucleotides, the CDR3 is TGTGCCAGCAGCTTAGCGTCAGGGGGTTCCTACGAGCAGTACTTC. Translated: CASSLASGGSYEQYF. Combining the CDR3 with reference TRBV7-9 and TRBJ2-7 gives the whole variable domain DTGVSQNPRHKITKRGQNVTFRCDPISEHNRLYWYRQTLGQGPEFLTYFQNEAQLEKSRLLSDRFSAERPKGSFSTLEIQRTEQGDSAMYLCASSLASGGSYEQYFGPGTRLTVT.